These T cell receptor beta chains were read from a single sample in a study of neurological immune-mediated disorders. MiXCR, run by TCRdb on the 5' RACE reads, gives a single entry per CDR3 protein. The sample contains 20,000 to 30,000 distinct CDR3 sequences, approximately 2.7% of which appear only once. The sample was PBMCs. These TCRs come from a woman in her fifties or sixties with multiple sclerosis. Both conserved end residues are part of each CDR3. D genes are given only for firm matches. Some rows have no size entry. The others give once, few or many, or a class for an expanded clone.

J gene: TRBJ2-3; D gene: .; clone size: few; V gene: TRBV4-2; CDR3 DNA: TGTGCCAGCAGCCAAGTTGGAGACGGAAAAGATACGCAGTATTTT; CDR3 protein: CASSQVGDGKDTQYF
J gene: TRBJ1-1; D gene: .; clone size: many; V gene: TRBV12-3/TRBV12-4; CDR3 DNA: TGTGCCAGTACCCCGGACGGTAACACTGAAGCTTTCTTT; CDR3 protein: CASTPDGNTEAFF
J gene: TRBJ1-2; D gene: .; clone size: medium-sized; V gene: TRBV7-9; CDR3 DNA: TGTGCCAGCAGCTTGAGCCCGGACAGTCCTAACTATGGCTACACCTTC; CDR3 protein: CASSLSPDSPNYGYTF
J gene: TRBJ2-7; D gene: TRBD2; clone size: many; V gene: TRBV6-2/TRBV6-3; CDR3 DNA: TGTGCCACCTCCCCATTAGCGGGAGTGTTGTGGGAGCAGTACTTC; CDR3 protein: CATSPLAGVLWEQYF
J gene: TRBJ1-2; D gene: .; clone size: many; V gene: TRBV20-1; CDR3 DNA: TGCAGTGCTAGCTCGGTTTGGGGGGGCGCCCCTAACTATGGCTACACCTTC; CDR3 protein: CSASSVWGGAPNYGYTF
J gene: TRBJ1-4; D gene: .; clone size: many; V gene: TRBV2; CDR3 DNA: TGTGCCAGCAGTCACCCCCCGGGACGGTCAACTAATGAAAAACTGTTTTTT; CDR3 protein: CASSHPPGRSTNEKLFF
J gene: TRBJ2-4; D gene: TRBD2; clone size: many; V gene: TRBV11-2; CDR3 DNA: TGTGCCAGCAGCTTTCTAGCGGGGGGCAGGGACATTCAGTACTTC; CDR3 protein: CASSFLAGGRDIQYF
J gene: TRBJ2-7; D gene: .; clone size: many; V gene: TRBV3-1; CDR3 DNA: TGTGCCAGCAGCCAACCCCCCCACGAGCAGTACTTC; CDR3 protein: CASSQPPHEQYF
J gene: TRBJ2-3; D gene: TRBD2; clone size: many; V gene: TRBV3-1; CDR3 DNA: TGTGCCAGCAGCCAAGTGGATAGCGGGAGCTGGGATACGCAGTATTTT; CDR3 protein: CASSQVDSGSWDTQYF
J gene: TRBJ2-1; D gene: .; clone size: many; V gene: TRBV4-2; CDR3 DNA: TGTGCCAGCAGCCAAGTCCGACAAACCTCTTCCCACAATGAGCAGTTCTTC; CDR3 protein: CASSQVRQTSSHNEQFF
J gene: TRBJ1-1; D gene: .; clone size: many; V gene: TRBV9; CDR3 DNA: TGTGCCAGCAGCGTAGTCGTACAGAACACTGAAGCTTTCTTT; CDR3 protein: CASSVVVQNTEAFF
J gene: TRBJ1-2; D gene: TRBD1; clone size: many; V gene: TRBV10-3; CDR3 DNA: TGTGCCATCAGTGAAATAAAAACAGGGGATACTGGCTACACCTTC; CDR3 protein: CAISEIKTGDTGYTF
J gene: TRBJ2-5; D gene: TRBD2; clone size: few; V gene: TRBV20-1; CDR3 DNA: TGCAGTGCTAGAGCGACTAGCGGGGGGGCTGTAGAGACCCAGTACTTC; CDR3 protein: CSARATSGGAVETQYF
J gene: TRBJ2-1; D gene: .; clone size: many; V gene: TRBV27; CDR3 DNA: TGTGCCAGCAGTGCATATGTCGGGGGCGATGAGCAGTTCTTC; CDR3 protein: CASSAYVGGDEQFF
J gene: TRBJ1-3; D gene: .; clone size: many; V gene: TRBV20-1; CDR3 DNA: TGCAGTGCTAGTCGTGGAAACACCATATATTTT; CDR3 protein: CSASRGNTIYF
J gene: TRBJ2-1; D gene: TRBD1; clone size: .; V gene: TRBV7-8; CDR3 DNA: TGTGCCAGCAGCTTAGTTTCGGGACAGGGTTCCCATGAGCAGTTCTTC; CDR3 protein: CASSLVSGQGSHEQFF
J gene: TRBJ2-2; D gene: .; clone size: many; V gene: TRBV4-2; CDR3 DNA: TGTGCCAGCAGCCAAGAAATGCTCGGGGGGCACACCGGGGAGCTGTTTTTT; CDR3 protein: CASSQEMLGGHTGELFF
J gene: TRBJ2-3; D gene: TRBD1; clone size: many; V gene: TRBV5-1; CDR3 DNA: TGCGCCAGCAGCTTGGGACAGGGGGACGCGCAGTATTTT; CDR3 protein: CASSLGQGDAQYF
J gene: TRBJ2-3; D gene: .; clone size: many; V gene: TRBV10-3; CDR3 DNA: TGTGCCATCACGAATCGAGACACAGATACGCAGTATTTT; CDR3 protein: CAITNRDTDTQYF
J gene: TRBJ2-6; D gene: .; clone size: many; V gene: TRBV20-1; CDR3 DNA: TGCAGTGCTTCCAAGGACTCTGGGGCCAACGTCCTGACTTTC; CDR3 protein: CSASKDSGANVLTF
J gene: TRBJ1-3; D gene: .; clone size: few; V gene: TRBV12-3/TRBV12-4; CDR3 DNA: TGTGCCAGCAGGCCACAGGTTATCTCTGGAAACACCATATATTTT; CDR3 protein: CASRPQVISGNTIYF